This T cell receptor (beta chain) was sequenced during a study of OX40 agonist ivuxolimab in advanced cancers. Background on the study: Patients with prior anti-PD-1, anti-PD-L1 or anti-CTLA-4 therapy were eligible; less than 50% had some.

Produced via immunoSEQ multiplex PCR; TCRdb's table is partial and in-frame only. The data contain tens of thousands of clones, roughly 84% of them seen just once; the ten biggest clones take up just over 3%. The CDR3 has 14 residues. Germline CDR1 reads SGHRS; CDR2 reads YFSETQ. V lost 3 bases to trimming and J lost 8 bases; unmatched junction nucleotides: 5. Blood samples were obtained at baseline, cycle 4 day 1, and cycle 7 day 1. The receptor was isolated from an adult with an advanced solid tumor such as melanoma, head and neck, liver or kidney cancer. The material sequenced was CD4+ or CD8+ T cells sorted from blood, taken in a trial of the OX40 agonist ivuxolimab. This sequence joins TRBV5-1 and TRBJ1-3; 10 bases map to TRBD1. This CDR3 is CASSSGQGDHTIYF. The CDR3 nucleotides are TGCGCCAGCAGCTCCGGACAGGGGGACCACACCATATATTTT.